This T cell receptor (beta chain) was retrieved from a study of neurological immune-mediated disorders. Study-level results: Phylogenetically, 18 of 34 multiple sclerosis patients' repertoires fell into one related-CDR3 cluster, a possible signature. Among expanded clones, no CDR3 amino acid sequences were shared across subjects, a pattern suggesting private repertoires in all groups.

This clonotype was counted many times. The antigen remains unidentified. The cDNA was generated through 5'RACE incorporating 10-nucleotide random UMIs. From the 5' RACE reads, TCRdb called clonotypes with MiXCR, one entry per CDR3 protein. The sample lists about 50,000 distinct CDR3 sequences; approximately 3% were seen once. This clonotype originated in a woman aged 50 to 60 with multiple sclerosis. The sample was PBMCs.

The CDR3 DNA is TGTGCCAGCAGCGTGACCACCACAACCGGGACTAGCGGGAGGTTTGGGAACACCGGGGAGCTGTTTTTT. The encoded protein is CASSVTTTTGTSGRFGNTGELFF. The chain links TRBV9 to TRBJ2-2; TRBD2 matches at 15 bases. There are 23 residues in the CDR3. J was trimmed by 1 base and V by 2 bases; bases with no gene match: 18. The germline CDR1 and CDR2 sequences are SGDLS and YYNGEE.